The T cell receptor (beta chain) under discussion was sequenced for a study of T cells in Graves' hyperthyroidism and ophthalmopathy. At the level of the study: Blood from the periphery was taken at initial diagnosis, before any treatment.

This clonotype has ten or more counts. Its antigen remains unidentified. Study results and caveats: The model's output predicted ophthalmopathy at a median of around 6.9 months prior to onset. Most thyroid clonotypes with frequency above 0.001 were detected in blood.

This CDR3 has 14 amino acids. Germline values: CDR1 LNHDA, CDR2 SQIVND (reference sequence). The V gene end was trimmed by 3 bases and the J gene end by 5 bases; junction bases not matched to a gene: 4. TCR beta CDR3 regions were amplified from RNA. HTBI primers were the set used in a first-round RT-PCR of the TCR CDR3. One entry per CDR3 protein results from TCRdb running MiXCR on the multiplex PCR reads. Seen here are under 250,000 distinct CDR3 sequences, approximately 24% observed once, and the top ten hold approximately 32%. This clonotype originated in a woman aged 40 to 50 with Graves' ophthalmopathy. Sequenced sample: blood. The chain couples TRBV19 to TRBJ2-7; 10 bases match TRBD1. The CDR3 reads CASSIQGQGHEQYF. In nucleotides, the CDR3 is TGTGCCAGTAGTATCCAGGGACAGGGGCACGAGCAGTACTTC.